One TCR beta chain is described in this entry. The ends were cut back, 2 bases at V and 7 bases at J, with 8 bases in the middle. Germline CDR1 is SGHAT and CDR2 is FQNNGV. The length of the CDR3 is 12 residues. Amplification of ligated cDNA took four PCR rounds with SP2 and nested alpha and beta constant primers. MiXCR was run by TCRdb on the 5' RACE reads, yielding one entry per CDR3 protein. The sample shows roughly 56,000 distinct CDR3 sequences, more than 7% of them seen only once. The sample belongs to a study of naive and memory T cell subsets. TCR cDNA received a 3' ligated oligonucleotide that carried a UMI.

The source is a male donor in good health. V gene TRBV11-2 combines with J gene TRBJ1-1; a weak D match, TRBD1 (6 bases). The CDR3 sequence is CASSLPGVEAFF. In DNA form, the CDR3 reads TGTGCCAGCAGCTTACCAGGGGTTGAAGCTTTCTTT.